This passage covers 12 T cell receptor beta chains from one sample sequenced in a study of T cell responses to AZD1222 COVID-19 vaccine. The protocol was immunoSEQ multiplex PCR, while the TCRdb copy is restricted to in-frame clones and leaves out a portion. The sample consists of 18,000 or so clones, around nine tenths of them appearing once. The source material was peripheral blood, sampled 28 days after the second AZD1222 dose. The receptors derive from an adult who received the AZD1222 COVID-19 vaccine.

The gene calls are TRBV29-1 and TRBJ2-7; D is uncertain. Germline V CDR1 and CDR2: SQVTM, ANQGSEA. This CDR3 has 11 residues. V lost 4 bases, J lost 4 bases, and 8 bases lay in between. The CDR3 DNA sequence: TGCAGCGTTGGGGGTCTGTACGAGCAGTACTTC. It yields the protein CSVGGLYEQYF.

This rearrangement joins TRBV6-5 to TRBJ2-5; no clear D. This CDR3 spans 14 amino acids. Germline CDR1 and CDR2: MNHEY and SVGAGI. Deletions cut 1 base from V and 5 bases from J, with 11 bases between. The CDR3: CASSYLQSWETQYF. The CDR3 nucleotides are TGTGCCAGCAGTTACTTGCAGTCCTGGGAGACCCAGTACTTC.

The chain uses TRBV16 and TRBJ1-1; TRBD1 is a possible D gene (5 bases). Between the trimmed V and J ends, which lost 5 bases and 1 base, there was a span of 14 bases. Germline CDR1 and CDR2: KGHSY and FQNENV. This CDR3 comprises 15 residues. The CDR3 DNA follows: TGTGCCAGCAGCTCCCGTGGCGGGGGGAACACTGAAGCTTTCTTT. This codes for CASSSRGGGNTEAFF.

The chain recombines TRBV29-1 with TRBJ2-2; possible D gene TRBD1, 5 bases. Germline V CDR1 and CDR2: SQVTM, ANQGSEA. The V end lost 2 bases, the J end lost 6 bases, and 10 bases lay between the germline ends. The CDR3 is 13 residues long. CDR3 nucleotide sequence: TGCAGCGTTGAAACAACAGGCGCCGGGGAGCTGTTTTTT. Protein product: CSVETTGAGELFF.

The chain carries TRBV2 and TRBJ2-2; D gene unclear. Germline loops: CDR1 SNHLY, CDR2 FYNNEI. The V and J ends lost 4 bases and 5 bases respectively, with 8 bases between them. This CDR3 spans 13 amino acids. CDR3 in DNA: TGTGCCAGCAGTGTGCGTTTAACCGGGGAGCTGTTTTTT. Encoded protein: CASSVRLTGELFF.

CDR3 nucleotide sequence: TGTGCCAGCAGCAAAGACAGGGTAGGCTATGGCTACACCTTC. It specifies CASSKDRVGYGYTF. The J gene is TRBJ1-2, the V gene TRBV21-1; TRBD1 is taken as the D call from the table, unchecked against the DNA. TRBV21-1 is marked as a pseudogene. The length of the CDR3 is 14 residues.

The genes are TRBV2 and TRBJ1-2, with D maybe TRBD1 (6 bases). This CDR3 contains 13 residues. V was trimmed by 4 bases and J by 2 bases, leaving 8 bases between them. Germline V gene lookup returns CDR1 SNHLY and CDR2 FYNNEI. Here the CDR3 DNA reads TGTGCCAGCAGTGGGACAGCAAACTATGGCTACACCTTC. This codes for CASSGTANYGYTF.

The CDR3 region is CASRKGGRSEVEQYV. The CDR3 DNA reads as TGTGCAAGTCGCAAGGGCGGTAGATCCGAGGTCGAGCAGTACGTC. This sequence joins TRBV12-2 and TRBJ2-7. TRBV12-2 is a documented pseudogene. The CDR3 consists of 15 residues.

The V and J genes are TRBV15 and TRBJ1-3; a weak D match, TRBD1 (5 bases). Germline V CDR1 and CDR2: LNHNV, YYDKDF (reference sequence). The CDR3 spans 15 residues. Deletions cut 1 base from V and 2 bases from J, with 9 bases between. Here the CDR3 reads CATSRARGAGNTIYF. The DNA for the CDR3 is TGTGCCACCAGCAGAGCCCGGGGGGCTGGAAACACCATATATTTT.

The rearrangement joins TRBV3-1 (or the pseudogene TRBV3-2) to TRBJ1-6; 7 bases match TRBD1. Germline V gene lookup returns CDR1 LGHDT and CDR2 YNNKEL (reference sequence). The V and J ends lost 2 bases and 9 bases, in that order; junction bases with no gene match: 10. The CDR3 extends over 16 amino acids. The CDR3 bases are TGTGCCAGCAGCCAATCTCCGGGACAGAGGGGTTCACCCCTCCACTTT. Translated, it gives CASSQSPGQRGSPLHF.

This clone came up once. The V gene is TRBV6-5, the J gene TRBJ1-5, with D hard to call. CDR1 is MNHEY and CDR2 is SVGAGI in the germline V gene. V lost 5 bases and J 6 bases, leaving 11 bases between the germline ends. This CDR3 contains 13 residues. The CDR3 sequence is CASSPRGGQPQHF. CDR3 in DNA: TGTGCCAGCAGTCCCCGAGGAGGTCAGCCCCAGCATTTT.

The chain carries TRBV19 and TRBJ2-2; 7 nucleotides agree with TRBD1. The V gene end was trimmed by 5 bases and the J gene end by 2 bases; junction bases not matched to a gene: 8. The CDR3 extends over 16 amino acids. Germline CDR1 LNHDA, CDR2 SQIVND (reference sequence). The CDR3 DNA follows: TGTGCCAGTAGTTTATGGTGGGACAGCAACACCGGGGAGCTGTTTTTT. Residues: CASSLWWDSNTGELFF.